Listed here is a single T cell receptor beta chain. Antigen unknown. This sample was taken from a study of CD8 T cells in Susac syndrome. Study results and caveats: The study's TCR sequencing and HLA analysis drew on a certain number of individuals. That number was acknowledged as relatively small.

Trimming cost V 3 bases and J 3 bases, with 11 bases left between them. This CDR3 spans 14 amino acids. Germline CDR1 reads SGHTA; CDR2 reads FQGNSA. TEMRA cells were enriched by FACS, while CD8+ and CD4+ T cells were obtained through a negative isolation that was performed magnetically. A quantity of 0.5 to 1 ug RNA underwent reverse transcription using random hexamers. The immunoSEQ assay covered 54 Vbeta and 13 Jbeta segments for CDR3. TCRdb reanalysed the immunoSEQ multiplex PCR reads using MiXCR and keeps one entry per CDR3 protein. This table holds approximately 130,000 distinct CDR3 sequences, around 94% found once.

This clonotype originated in a human donor in good health. The specimen was CD4+ T cells from PBMCs. The V gene is TRBV7-2, the J gene TRBJ2-5; no definite D call. The CDR3 reads CASSFSGFEETQYF. DNA for the CDR3: TGTGCCAGCAGCTTTTCAGGTTTTGAAGAGACCCAGTACTTC.